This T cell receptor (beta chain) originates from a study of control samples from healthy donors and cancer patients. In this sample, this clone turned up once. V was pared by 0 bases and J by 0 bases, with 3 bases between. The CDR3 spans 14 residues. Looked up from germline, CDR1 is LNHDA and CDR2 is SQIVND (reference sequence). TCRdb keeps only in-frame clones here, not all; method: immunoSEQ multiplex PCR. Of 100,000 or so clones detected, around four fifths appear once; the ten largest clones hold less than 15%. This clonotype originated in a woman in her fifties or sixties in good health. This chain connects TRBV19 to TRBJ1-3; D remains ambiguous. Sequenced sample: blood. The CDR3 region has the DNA TGTGCCAGTAGTATAGAGAGCTCTGGAAACACCATATATTTT. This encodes CASSIESSGNTIYF.